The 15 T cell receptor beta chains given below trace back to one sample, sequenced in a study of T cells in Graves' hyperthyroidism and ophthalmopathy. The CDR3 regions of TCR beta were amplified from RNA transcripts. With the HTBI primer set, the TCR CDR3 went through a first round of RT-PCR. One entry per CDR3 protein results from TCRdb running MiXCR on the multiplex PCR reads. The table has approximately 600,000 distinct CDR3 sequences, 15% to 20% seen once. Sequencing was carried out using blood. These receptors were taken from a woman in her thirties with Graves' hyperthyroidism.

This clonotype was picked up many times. DNA for the CDR3: TGCAGTGAGGCCAGGATGAACCAAGAGACCCAGTACTTC. Translated, it gives CSEARMNQETQYF. V and J are TRBV20-1 and TRBJ2-5, with unresolved D. Germline CDR1 is DFQATT and CDR2 is SNEGSKA (reference sequence). This CDR3 spans 13 amino acids. The V gene lost 7 bases and the J gene lost 0 bases, with 12 bases spanning the gap.

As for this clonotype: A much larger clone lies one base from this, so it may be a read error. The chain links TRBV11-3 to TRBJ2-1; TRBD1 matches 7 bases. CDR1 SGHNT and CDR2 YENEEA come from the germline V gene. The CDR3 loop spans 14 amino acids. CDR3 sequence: CAGSFGQEFNEQFF. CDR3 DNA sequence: TGTGCCGGCAGCTTTGGACAGGAGTTCAATGAGCAGTTCTTC.

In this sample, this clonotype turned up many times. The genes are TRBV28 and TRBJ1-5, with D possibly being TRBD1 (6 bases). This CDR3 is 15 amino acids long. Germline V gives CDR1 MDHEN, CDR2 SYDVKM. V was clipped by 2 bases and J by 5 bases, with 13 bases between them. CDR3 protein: CASSLQQGLHQPQHF. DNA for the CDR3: TGTGCCAGCAGTTTACAACAGGGTCTACATCAGCCCCAGCATTTT.

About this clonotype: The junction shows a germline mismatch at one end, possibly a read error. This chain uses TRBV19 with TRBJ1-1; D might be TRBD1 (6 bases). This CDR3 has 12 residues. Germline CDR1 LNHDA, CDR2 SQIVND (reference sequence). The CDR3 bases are TGTGCCAGTAGTATGGTGGGGGCTGAAGCTATCTTT. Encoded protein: CASSMVGAEAIF.

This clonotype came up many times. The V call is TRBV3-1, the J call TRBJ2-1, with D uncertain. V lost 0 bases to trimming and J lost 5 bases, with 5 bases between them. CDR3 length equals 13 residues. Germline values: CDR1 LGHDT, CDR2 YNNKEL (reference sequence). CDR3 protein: CASSQDRDNEQFF. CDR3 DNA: TGTGCCAGCAGCCAAGATAGGGACAATGAGCAGTTCTTC.

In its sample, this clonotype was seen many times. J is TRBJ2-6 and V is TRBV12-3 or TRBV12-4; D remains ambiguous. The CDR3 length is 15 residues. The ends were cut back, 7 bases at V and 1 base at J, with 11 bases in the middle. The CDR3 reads CASNRYGSGANVLTF. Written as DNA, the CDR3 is TGTGCCAGCAACCGCTACGGGTCTGGGGCCAACGTCCTGACTTTC.

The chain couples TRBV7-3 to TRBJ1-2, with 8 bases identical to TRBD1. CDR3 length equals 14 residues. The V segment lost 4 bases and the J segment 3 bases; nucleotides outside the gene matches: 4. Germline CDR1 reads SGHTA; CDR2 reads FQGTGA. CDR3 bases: TGTGCCAGCAGCTCCGGGACAGGCTACTATGGCTACACCTTC. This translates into CASSSGTGYYGYTF.

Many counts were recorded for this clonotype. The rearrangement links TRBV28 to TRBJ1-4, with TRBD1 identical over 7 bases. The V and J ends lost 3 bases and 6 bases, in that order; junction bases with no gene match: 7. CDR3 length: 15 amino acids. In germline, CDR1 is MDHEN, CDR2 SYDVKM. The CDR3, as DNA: TGTGCCAGCAGTTTGGTTGAGACAGGGTATGAAAAACTGTTTTTT. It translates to CASSLVETGYEKLFF. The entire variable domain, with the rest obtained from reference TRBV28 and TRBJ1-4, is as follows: DVKVTQSSRYLVKRTGEKVFLECVQDMDHENMFWYRQDPGLGLRLIYFSYDVKMKEKGDIPEGYSVSREKKERFSLILESASTNQTSMYLCASSLVETGYEKLFFGSGTQLSVL.

The CDR3, as DNA: TGTGCCAGCAGCTTGCTGATCGCCGGCGGGAGACCCTACGAGCAGTACTTC. The encoded protein is CASSLLIAGGRPYEQYF. This sequence joins TRBV7-2 and TRBJ2-7; 7 bases align to TRBD2. Germline CDR1 and CDR2: SGHTA and FQGNSA. Trimming took 3 bases from V and 2 from J; bases not matched to a gene: 13. CDR3 length: 17 residues.

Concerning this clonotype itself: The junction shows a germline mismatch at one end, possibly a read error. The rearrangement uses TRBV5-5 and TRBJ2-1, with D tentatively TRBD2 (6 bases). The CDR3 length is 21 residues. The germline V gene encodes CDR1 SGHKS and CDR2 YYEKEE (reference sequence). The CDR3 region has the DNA TGTGCCAGCAGCAGTTGGCTAGCGAGCGGAGCGATATCGAGCTCCTACAACGAGCAGTTCTTC. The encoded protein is CASSSWLASGAISSSYNEQFF. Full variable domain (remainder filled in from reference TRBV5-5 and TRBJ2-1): DAGVTQSPTHLIKTRGQQVTLRCSPISGHKSVSWYQQVLGQGPQFIFQYYEKEERGRGNFPDRFSARQFPNYSSELNVNALLLGDSALYLCASSSWLASGAISSSYNEQFFGPGTRLTVL.

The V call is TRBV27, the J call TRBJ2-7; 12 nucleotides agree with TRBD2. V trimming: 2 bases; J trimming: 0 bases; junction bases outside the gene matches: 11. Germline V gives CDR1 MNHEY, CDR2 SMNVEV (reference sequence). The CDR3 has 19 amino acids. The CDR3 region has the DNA TGTGCCAGCAGTTTAGGTCCGCCCTTACTAGCGGGGGGCTCCTACGAGCAGTACTTC. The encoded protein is CASSLGPPLLAGGSYEQYF.

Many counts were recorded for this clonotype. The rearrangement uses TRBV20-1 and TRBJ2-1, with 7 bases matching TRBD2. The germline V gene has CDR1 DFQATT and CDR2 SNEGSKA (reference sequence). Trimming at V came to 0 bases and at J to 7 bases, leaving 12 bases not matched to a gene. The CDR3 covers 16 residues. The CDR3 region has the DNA TGCAGTGCTAGAGATCATAAGGGACTATTTAGTAATGAGCAGTTCTTC. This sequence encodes CSARDHKGLFSNEQFF.

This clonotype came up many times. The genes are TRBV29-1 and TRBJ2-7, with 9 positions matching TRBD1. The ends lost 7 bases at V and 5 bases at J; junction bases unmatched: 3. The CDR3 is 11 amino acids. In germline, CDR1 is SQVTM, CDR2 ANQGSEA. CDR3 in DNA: TGCAGCGGGGGGGACAGGGACGAGCAGTACTTC. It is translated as CSGGDRDEQYF.

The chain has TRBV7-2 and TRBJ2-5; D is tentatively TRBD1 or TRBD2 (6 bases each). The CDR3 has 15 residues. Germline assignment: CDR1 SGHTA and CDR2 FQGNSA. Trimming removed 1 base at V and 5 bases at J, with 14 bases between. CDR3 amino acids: CASSLEGGVWETQYF. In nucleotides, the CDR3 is TGTGCCAGCAGCTTAGAGGGGGGAGTCTGGGAGACCCAGTACTTC.

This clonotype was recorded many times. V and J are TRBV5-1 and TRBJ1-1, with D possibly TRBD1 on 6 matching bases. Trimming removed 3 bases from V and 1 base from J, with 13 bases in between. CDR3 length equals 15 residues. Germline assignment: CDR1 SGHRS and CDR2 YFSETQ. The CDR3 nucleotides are TGCGCCAGCAGCTCTCTGGACAGACCGAACACTGAAGCTTTCTTT. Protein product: CASSSLDRPNTEAFF. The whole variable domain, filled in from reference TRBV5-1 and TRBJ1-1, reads KAGVTQTPRYLIKTRGQQVTLSCSPISGHRSVSWYQQTPGQGLQFLFEYFSETQRNKGNFPGRFSGRQFSNSRSEMNVSTLELGDSALYLCASSSLDRPNTEAFFGQGTRLTVV.